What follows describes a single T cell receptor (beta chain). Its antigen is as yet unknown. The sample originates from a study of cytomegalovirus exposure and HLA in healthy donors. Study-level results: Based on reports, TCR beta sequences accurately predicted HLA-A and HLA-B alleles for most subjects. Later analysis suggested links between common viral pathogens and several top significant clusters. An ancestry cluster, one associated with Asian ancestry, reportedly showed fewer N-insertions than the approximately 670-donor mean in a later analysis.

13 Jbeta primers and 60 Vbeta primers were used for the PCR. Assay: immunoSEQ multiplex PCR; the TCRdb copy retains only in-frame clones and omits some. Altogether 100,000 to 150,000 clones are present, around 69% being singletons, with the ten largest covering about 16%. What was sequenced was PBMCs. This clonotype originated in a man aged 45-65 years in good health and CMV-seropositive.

CDR3 in DNA: TGTGCCAGCAGTAGCAGGGGCGCCGGGTATGGCTACACCTTC. Its protein is CASSSRGAGYGYTF. The chain has TRBV2 and TRBJ1-2; tentatively, D is TRBD1 (6 bases). This CDR3 has 14 amino acids. The V gene's germline CDR1 is SNHLY and CDR2 FYNNEI. Between the trimmed V and J ends, which lost 5 bases and 5 bases, there was a span of 15 bases.